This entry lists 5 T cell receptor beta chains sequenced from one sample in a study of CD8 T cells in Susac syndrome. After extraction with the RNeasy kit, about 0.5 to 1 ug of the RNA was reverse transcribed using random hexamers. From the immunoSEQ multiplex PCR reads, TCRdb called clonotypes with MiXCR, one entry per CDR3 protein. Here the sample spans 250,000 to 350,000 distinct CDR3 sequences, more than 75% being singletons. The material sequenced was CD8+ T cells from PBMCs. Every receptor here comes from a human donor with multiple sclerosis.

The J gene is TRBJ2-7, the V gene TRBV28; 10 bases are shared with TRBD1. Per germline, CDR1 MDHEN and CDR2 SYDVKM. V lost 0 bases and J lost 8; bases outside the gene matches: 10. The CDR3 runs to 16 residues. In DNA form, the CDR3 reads TGTGCCAGCAGTTTATGTATAACGGGACAGGGGTGTAAGCAGTACTTC. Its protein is CASSLCITGQGCKQYF.

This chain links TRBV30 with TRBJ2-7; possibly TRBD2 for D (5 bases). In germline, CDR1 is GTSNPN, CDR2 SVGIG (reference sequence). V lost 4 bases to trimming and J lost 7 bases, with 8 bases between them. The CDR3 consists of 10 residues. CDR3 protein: CAWMREEQYF. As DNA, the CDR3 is TGTGCCTGGATGAGGGAGGAGCAGTACTTC.

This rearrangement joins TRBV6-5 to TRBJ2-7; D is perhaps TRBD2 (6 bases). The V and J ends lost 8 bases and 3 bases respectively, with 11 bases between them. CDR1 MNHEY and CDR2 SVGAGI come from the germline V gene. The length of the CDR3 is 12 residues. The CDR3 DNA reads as TGTGCCAGCTCCGGGAGTCACTACGAGCAGTACTTC. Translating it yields CASSGSHYEQYF.

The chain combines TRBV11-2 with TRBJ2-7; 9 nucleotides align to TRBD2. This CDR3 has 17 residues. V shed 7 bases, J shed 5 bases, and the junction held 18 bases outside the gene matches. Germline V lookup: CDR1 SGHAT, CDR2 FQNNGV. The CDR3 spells CASTQRGLAGNADEQYF. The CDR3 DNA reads TGTGCCAGCACCCAGAGGGGGCTAGCGGGAAATGCAGACGAGCAGTACTTC.

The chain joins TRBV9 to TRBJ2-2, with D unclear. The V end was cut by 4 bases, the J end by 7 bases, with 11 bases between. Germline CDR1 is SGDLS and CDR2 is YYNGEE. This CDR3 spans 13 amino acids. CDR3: CASSPLKGGELFF. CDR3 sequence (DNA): TGTGCCAGCAGCCCCCTAAAGGGCGGGGAGCTGTTTTTT.